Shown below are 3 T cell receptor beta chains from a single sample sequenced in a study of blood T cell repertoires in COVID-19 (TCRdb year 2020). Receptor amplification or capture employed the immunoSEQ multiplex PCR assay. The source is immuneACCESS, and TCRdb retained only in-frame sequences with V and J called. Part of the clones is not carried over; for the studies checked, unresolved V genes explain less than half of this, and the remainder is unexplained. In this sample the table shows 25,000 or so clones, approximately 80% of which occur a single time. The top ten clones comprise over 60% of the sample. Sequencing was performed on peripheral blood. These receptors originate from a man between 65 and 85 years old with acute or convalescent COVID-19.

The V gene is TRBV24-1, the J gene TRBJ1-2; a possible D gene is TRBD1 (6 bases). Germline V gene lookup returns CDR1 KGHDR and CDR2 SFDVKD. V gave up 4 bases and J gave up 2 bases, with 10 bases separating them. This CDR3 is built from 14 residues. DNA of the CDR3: TGTGCCACCAGTGAGCCCGACAGGAACTATGGCTACACCTTC. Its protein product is CATSEPDRNYGYTF.

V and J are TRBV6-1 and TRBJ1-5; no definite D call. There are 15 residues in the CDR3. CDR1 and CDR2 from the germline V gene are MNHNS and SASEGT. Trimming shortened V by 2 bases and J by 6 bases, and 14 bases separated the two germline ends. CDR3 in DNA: TGTGCCAGCAGTGAATTGGAGGGAAACTCTCAGCCCCAGCATTTT. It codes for CASSELEGNSQPQHF.

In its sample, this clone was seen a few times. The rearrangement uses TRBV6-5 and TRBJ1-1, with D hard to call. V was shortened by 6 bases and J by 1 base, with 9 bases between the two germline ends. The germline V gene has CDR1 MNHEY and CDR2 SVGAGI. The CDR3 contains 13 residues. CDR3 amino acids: CASRAGRNTEAFF. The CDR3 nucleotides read TGTGCCAGCAGGGCAGGCAGGAACACTGAAGCTTTCTTT.